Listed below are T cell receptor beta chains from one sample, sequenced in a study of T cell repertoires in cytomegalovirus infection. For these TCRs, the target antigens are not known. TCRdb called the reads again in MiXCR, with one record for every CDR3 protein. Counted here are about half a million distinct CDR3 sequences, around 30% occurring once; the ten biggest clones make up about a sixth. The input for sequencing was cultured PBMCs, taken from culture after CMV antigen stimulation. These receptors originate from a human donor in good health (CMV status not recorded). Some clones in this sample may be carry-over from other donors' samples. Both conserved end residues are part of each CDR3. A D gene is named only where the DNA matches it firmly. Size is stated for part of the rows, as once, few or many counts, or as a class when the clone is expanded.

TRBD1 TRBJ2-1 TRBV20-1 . TGCAGTGCTAAGAGCCCGCCAGGGGGTTACAATGAGCAGTTCTTC CSAKSPPGGYNEQFF
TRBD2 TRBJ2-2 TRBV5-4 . TGTGCCAGCAGCCGACCAAGGACTAGCGGGAGTTTCGGGGAGCTGTTTTTT CASSRPRTSGSFGELFF
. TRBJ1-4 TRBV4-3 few TGCGCCAGCAGCCAAGGGGCGGCCGCAACTAATGAAAAACTGTTTTTT CASSQGAAATNEKLFF
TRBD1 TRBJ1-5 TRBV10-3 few TGTGCCATCAGTGGAAGTCAGGGGGACCAGCCCCAGCATTTT CAISGSQGDQPQHF
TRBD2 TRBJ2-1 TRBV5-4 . TGTGCCAGCAGCTTGGGCTATGAGCGGGAGGCCGGACCTTACAATGAGCAGTTCTTC CASSLGYEREAGPYNEQFF
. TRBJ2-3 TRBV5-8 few TGTGCCACCCGGGGCGGGTTAAGCACAGATACGCAGTATTTT CATRGGLSTDTQYF
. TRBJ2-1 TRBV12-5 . TGTGCTAGTGGTTTAAATAGCGATGAGCAGTTCTTC CASGLNSDEQFF
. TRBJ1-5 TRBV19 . TGTGCCAGTAGCGAAATCCTCAGAGGGTTACCCAATCAGCCCCAGCATTTT CASSEILRGLPNQPQHF
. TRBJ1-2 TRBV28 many TGTGCCAGCGGGCACCGAACAGGCTACACCTTC CASGHRTGYTF
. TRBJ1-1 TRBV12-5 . TGTGCTAGTGGTGACAGTTCGAGGACTGAAGCTTTCTTT CASGDSSRTEAFF
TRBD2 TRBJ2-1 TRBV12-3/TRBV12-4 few TGTGCCAGCAGTTTATACGCGGGAGGACGCAATGAGCAGTTCTTC CASSLYAGGRNEQFF
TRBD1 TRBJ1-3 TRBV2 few TGTGCCAGCAGTAACGACAGGGCCACTGGAAACACCATATATTTT CASSNDRATGNTIYF
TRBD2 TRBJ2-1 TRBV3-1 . TGTGCCAGCAGCCAAGTGGTGACTAGCGGGGGATATGAGCAGTTCTTC CASSQVVTSGGYEQFF
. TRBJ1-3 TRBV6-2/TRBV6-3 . TGTGCCAGCACACGGTTTGCCTCTGGAAACACCATATATTTT CASTRFASGNTIYF
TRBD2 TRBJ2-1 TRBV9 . TGTGCCAGCAGCGTAGGGACTAGCGGGATATACAATGAGCAGTTCTTC CASSVGTSGIYNEQFF
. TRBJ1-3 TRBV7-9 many TGTGCCAGCATTCGGATGGAGCGCTCTGGAAACACCATATATTTT CASIRMERSGNTIYF
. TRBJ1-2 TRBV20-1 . TGCAGTGCTAGATCTATTCGGGATGCTGGCTACACCTTC CSARSIRDAGYTF
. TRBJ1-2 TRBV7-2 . TGTGCCAGCAGCTTAGACAAGGGCTTCTACACCTTC CASSLDKGFYTF
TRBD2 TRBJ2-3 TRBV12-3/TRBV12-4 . TGTGCCAGCAGTACAGGGACTAGCGGTGCAGGTACGCAGTATTTT CASSTGTSGAGTQYF
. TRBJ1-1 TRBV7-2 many TGTGCCAGCACCTTTATGTCGAACACTGAAGCTTTCTTT CASTFMSNTEAFF
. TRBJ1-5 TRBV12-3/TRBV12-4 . TGTGCCAGCAGTTTAGCGCTAAGAGGGCTAGCGGGCAATCAGCCCCAGCATTTT CASSLALRGLAGNQPQHF
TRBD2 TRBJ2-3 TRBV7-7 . TGTGCTAGCAGCTTACCCTATAGCGGGAGTGAAGATACGCAGTATTTT CASSLPYSGSEDTQYF